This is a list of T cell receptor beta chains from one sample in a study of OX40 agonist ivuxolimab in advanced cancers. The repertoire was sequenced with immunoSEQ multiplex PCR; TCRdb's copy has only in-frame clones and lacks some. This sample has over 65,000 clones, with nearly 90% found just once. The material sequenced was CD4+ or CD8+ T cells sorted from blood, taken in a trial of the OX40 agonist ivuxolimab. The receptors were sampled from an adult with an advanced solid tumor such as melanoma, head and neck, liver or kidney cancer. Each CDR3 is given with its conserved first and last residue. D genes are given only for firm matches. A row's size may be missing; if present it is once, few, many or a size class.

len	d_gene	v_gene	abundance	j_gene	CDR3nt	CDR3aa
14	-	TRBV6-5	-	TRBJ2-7	TGTGCCAGCAGTTACTCCCTAGTGACCTACGAGCAGTACTTC	CASSYSLVTYEQYF
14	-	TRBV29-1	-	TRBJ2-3	TGCAGCGTTGAGGGGCGGCTTCTCCCAGATACGCAGTATTTT	CSVEGRLLPDTQYF
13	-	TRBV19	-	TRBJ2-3	TGTGCCAGTAGTATCTCAGGCACAGATACGCAGTATTTT	CASSISGTDTQYF
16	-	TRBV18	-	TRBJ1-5	TGTGCCAGCTCACCACGGACAAAGTCATGGGATCAGCCCCAGCATTTT	CASSPRTKSWDQPQHF
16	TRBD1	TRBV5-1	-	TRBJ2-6	TGCGCCAGCAAACCGGGACAGTCCTCTGGGGCCAACGTCCTGACTTTC	CASKPGQSSGANVLTF
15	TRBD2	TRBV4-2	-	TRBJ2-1	TGTGCCAGCAGCCACGGGACTAGCGGCAACAATGAGCAGTTCTTC	CASSHGTSGNNEQFF
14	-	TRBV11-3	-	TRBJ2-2	TGTGCCAGCAGCTTAGGTTATAGCACCGGGGAGCTGTTTTTT	CASSLGYSTGELFF
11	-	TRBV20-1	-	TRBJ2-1	TGCAGTGCTAGAAGTGGTATTTGGCAGTTCTTC	CSARSGIWQFF
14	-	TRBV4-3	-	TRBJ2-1	TGCGCCAGCAGCCAAGATAGCGCCGGGACGGGGCAGTTCTTC	CASSQDSAGTGQFF
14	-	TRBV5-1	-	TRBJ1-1	TGCGCCAGCAGGCAGGGATCGGTGAACACTGAAGCTTTCTTT	CASRQGSVNTEAFF
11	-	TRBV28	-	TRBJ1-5	TGTGCCAGCAGATCTGATCAGCCCCAGCATTTT	CASRSDQPQHF
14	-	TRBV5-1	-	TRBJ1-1	TGCGCCAGCAGCGATATACAGGGGAACACTGAAGCTTTCTTT	CASSDIQGNTEAFF
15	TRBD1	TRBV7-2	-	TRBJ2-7	TGTGCCAGCAGACTCCGGACTCCAGGGGGCTACGAGCAGTACTTC	CASRLRTPGGYEQYF
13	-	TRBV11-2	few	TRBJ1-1	TGTGCCAGCAGCTTAGATAGGGGTCGGGAAGCTTTCTTT	CASSLDRGREAFF
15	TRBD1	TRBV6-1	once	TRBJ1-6	TGTGCCAGCAGTGATACCGCAGGGGGCCCTTCACCCCTCCACTTT	CASSDTAGGPSPLHF
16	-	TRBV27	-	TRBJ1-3	TGTGCCAGCAGTTTAGGATCGCCGGGTGGAGGAAACACCATATATTTT	CASSLGSPGGGNTIYF
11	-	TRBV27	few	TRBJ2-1	TGTGCCAGCAAGGTTTACAATGAGCAGTTCTTC	CASKVYNEQFF
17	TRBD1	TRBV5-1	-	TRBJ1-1	TGCGCCAGCAGCTTGGTAGGACAGGGGTCTGGGAACACTGAAGCTTTCTTT	CASSLVGQGSGNTEAFF
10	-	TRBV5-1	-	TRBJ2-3	TGCGCCAGTCTTACGGTTACGCAGTATTTT	CASLTVTQYF
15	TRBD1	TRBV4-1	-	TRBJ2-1	TGCGCCAGCAGCCCGGGACAGGGGGGCTACAATGAGCAGTTCTTC	CASSPGQGGYNEQFF
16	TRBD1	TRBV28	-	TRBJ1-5	TGTGCCAGCAGTAAGGACAGGGCCTTTCTGGGGCAGCCCCAGCATTTT	CASSKDRAFLGQPQHF
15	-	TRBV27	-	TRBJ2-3	TGTGCCAGCAGTTTAGGCAAGGCGGGCACAGATACGCAGTATTTT	CASSLGKAGTDTQYF
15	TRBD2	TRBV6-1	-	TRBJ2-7	TGTGCCAGCAGTGAAGGGCTAGCGGTAACCTACGAGCAGTACTTC	CASSEGLAVTYEQYF
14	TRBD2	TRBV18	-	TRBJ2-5	TGTGCCAGCTCACCGACTAGCGGGCAAGAGACCCAGTACTTC	CASSPTSGQETQYF
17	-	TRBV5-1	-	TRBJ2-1	TGCGCCAGCAGCTTGTCGACTCTTCGGGGCTCCTACAATGAGCAGTTCTTC	CASSLSTLRGSYNEQFF
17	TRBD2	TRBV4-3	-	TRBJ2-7	TGCGCCAGCAGCCAAACACTAAGCGGGAGAGGCCGTAGGGAGCAGTACTTC	CASSQTLSGRGRREQYF
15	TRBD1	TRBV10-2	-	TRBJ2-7	TGCGCCAGCAGTGACTGGACAGGGGGAATTTACGAGCAGTACTTC	CASSDWTGGIYEQYF
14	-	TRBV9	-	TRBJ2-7	TGTGCCAGCAGCCACGGACAGTCTAGGGCCGAGCAGTACTTC	CASSHGQSRAEQYF
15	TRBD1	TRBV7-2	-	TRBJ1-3	TGTGCCAGCAGCTACGCAGGGGGCTCTGGAAACACCATATATTTT	CASSYAGGSGNTIYF
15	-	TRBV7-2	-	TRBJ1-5	TGTGCCAGCAGCCCCGCGGGCCGCCCTAATCAGCCCCAGCATTTT	CASSPAGRPNQPQHF
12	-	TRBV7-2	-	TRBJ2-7	TGTGCCAGCAGCCCCTTTGTCGACGAGCAGTACTTC	CASSPFVDEQYF
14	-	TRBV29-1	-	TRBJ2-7	TGCAGCGTGTTAGCGGATAGGGCCTACTACGAGCAGTACTTC	CSVLADRAYYEQYF
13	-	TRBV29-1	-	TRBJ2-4	TGCAGCGTTATCCGGCAGGGCGAAAACATTCAGTACTTC	CSVIRQGENIQYF
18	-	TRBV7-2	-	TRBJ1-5	TGTGCCAGCAGCTTGGATCGACAGGCACCGGGGTACAATCAGCCCCAGCATTTT	CASSLDRQAPGYNQPQHF
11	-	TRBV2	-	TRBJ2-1	TGTGCCAGCAGTCCCCCGGGACAGCAGTTCTTC	CASSPPGQQFF
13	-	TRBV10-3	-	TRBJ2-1	TGTGCCATCAAGGGGGTAAACGGGAATGAGCAGTTCTTC	CAIKGVNGNEQFF
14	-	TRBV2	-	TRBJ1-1	TGTGCCAGCAGTGAAACCTGGTCGAACACTGAAGCTTTCTTT	CASSETWSNTEAFF
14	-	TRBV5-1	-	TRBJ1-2	TGCGCCAGCAGTCAGGATGTTGGCGGGGGTGGCTACACCTTC	CASSQDVGGGGYTF
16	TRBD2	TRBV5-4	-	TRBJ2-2	TGTGCCAGCAGCTTGTTAGCGGGGGCGAACACCGGGGAGCTGTTTTTT	CASSLLAGANTGELFF
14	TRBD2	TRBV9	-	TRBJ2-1	TGTGCCAGCAGCGTGGCTAGCGGGGACAATGAGCAGTTCTTC	CASSVASGDNEQFF